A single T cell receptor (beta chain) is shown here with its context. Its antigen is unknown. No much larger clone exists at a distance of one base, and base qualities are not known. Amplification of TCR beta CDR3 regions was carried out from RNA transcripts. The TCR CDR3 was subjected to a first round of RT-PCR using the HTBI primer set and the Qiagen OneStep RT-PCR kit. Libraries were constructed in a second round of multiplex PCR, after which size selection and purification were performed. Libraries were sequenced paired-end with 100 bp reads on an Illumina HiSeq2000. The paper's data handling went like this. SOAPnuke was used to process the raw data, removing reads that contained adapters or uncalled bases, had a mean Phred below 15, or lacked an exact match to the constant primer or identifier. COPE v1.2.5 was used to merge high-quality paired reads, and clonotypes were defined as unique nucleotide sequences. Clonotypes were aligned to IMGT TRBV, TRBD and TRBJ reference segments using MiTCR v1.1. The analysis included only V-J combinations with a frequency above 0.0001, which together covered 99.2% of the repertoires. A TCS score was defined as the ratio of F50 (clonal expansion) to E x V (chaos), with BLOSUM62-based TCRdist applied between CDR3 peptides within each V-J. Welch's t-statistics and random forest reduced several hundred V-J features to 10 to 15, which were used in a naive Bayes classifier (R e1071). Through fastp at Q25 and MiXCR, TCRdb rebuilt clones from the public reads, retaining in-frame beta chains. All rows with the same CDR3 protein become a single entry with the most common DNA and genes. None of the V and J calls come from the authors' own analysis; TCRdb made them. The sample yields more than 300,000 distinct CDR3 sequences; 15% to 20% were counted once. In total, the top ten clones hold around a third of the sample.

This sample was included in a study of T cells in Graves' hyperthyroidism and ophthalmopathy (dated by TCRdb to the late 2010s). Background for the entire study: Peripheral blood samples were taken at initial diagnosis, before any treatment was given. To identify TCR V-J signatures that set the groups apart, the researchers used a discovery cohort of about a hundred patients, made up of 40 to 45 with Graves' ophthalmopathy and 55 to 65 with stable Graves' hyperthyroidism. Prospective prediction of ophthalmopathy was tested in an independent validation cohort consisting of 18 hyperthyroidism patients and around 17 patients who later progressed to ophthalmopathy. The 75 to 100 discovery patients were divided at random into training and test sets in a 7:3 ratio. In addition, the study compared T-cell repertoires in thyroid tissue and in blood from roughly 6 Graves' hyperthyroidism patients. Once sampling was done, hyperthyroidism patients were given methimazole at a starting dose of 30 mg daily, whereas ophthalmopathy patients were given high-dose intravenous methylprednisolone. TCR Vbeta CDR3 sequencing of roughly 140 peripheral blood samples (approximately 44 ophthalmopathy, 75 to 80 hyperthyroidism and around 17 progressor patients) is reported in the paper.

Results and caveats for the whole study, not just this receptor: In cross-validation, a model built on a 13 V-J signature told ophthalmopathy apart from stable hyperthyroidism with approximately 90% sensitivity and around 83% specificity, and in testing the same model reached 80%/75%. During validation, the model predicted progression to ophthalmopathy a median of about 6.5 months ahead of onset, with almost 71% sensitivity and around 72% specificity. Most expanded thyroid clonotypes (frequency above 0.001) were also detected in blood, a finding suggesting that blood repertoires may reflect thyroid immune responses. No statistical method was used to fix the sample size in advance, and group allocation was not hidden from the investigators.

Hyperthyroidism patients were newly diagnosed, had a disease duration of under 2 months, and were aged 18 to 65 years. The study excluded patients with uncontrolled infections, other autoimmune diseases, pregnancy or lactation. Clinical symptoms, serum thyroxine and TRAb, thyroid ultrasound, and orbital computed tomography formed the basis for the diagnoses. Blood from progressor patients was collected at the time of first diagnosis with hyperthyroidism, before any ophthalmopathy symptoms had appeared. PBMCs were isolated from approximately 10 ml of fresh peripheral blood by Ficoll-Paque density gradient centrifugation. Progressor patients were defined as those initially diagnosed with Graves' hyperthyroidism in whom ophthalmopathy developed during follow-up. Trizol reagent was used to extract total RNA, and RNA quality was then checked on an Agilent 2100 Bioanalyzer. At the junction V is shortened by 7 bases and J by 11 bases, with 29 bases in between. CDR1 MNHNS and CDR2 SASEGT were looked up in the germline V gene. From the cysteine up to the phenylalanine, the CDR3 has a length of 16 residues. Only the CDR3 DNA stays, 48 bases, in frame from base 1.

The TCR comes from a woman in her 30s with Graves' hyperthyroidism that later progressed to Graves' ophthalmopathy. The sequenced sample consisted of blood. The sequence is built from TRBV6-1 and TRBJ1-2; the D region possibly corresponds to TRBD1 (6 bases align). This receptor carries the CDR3 CASTGRNQGPLGYYTF. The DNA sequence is TGTGCCAGCACCGGACGTAATCAGGGGCCCTTAGGATATTACACCTTC.